Each of the 18 T cell receptor beta chains below was sequenced from the same sample in a study of PD-1 blockade in classical Hodgkin lymphoma. As for time point: cycle 4 day 1 (C4D1), after about 6 weeks of nivolumab. Following autologous stem cell transplantation, relapse occurred in every patient, and exposure to brentuximab vedotin varied. TCRdb's copy holds only in-frame clones and misses some; the assay was immunoSEQ multiplex PCR. The sample yields roughly 49,000 clones, around 90% seen once. The sample consisted of peripheral blood mononuclear cells (PBMCs), taken before the fourth cycle of nivolumab. These receptors all come from a human donor with classical Hodgkin lymphoma.

The J gene is TRBJ2-1, the V gene TRBV9; D unclear. CDR1 and CDR2 (germline): SGDLS, YYNGEE. The CDR3 runs 15 residues. With 0 bases removed from V and 5 bases from J, the gap between germline ends came to 12 bases. CDR3 residues: CASSVGVWADNEQFF. CDR3 bases: TGTGCCAGCAGCGTAGGAGTATGGGCCGACAATGAGCAGTTCTTC. Full variable domain (remainder filled in from reference TRBV9 and TRBJ2-1): DSGVTQTPKHLITATGQRVTLRCSPRSGDLSVYWYQQSLDQGLQFLIQYYNGEERAKGNILERFSAQQFPDLHSELNLSSLELGDSALYFCASSVGVWADNEQFFGPGTRLTVL.

V usage is TRBV6-1 and J usage is TRBJ1-1; D may be TRBD1 (6 bases). The germline V and J ends were trimmed by 8 bases and 2 bases, with 12 bases remaining between them. Germline assignment: CDR1 MNHNS and CDR2 SASEGT. The CDR3 loop spans 13 amino acids. CDR3 loop: CASVKGGNTEAFF. The CDR3 DNA sequence: TGTGCCAGCGTCAAAGGGGGAAACACTGAAGCTTTCTTT.

CDR3 protein: CASSLATSRLYNEQFF. The DNA of the CDR3 is TGTGCCAGCAGCCTAGCCACTAGCAGGCTATACAATGAGCAGTTCTTC. This chain links TRBV5-4 with TRBJ2-1, with TRBD2 as a possible D gene (6 bases). The V gene's germline CDR1 is SGHNT and CDR2 YYREEE (reference sequence). CDR3 length equals 16 residues. The germline V and J ends were trimmed by 4 bases and 4 bases, with 18 bases remaining between them.

CDR3 bases: TGTGCTTCCCCCCCCCGAGGAGGGAGCAGGAATGAGCAGTTCTTC. This codes for CASPPRGGSRNEQFF. This chain connects TRBV12-5 to TRBJ2-1; D may be TRBD2 (6 bases). The CDR3 spans 15 residues. V lost 11 bases, J lost 7 bases, and 24 bases lay in between. The germline CDR1 and CDR2 sequences are LGHNT and FRNRAP.

DNA for the CDR3: TGTGCCAGCAGTATCAGGCAGACAGGGGGTGAGCAGTACTTC. Protein product: CASSIRQTGGEQYF. The chain uses TRBV7-9 and TRBJ2-7; 9 bases line up with TRBD1. Trimming took 6 bases from V and 7 from J; bases not matched to a gene: 10. The CDR3 sequence is 14 residues long. Germline V gene data show CDR1 as SEHNR and CDR2 as FQNEAQ (reference sequence).

V gene TRBV7-6 combines with J gene TRBJ1-3; no clear D. This CDR3 contains 18 residues. Trimming pared 1 base from V and 7 bases from J, leaving 23 bases between. The germline V gene has CDR1 SGHVS and CDR2 FNYEAQ. The CDR3 nucleotides are TGTGCCAGCAGCTTAGATCCCGATATATCATCATTGAGGAACACCATATATTTT. Protein product: CASSLDPDISSLRNTIYF.

V and J are TRBV7-3 and TRBJ2-2; D is ambiguous. Trimming stripped 3 bases from V and 6 bases from J, with 5 bases between. Germline assignment: CDR1 SGHTA and CDR2 FQGTGA. CDR3 length equals 12 residues. Here the CDR3 DNA reads TGTGCCAGCAGCTTTCCACCCGGGGAGCTGTTTTTT. It encodes CASSFPPGELFF.

The gene calls are TRBV25-1 and TRBJ2-7; 10 bases are a match to TRBD1. The ends lost 6 bases at V and 2 bases at J; junction bases unmatched: 7. The CDR3 is made up of 15 amino acids. Germline V CDR1 and CDR2: MGHDK, SYGVNS. CDR3: CASSAPGQGTYEQYF. The DNA for the CDR3 is TGTGCCAGCAGCGCCCCGGGACAGGGGACCTACGAGCAGTACTTC.

J is TRBJ2-3 and V is TRBV10-3; 14 nucleotides match TRBD2. V was pared by 10 bases and J by 5 bases, with 5 bases of the junction left unmatched. From germline, CDR1 is ENHRY and CDR2 SYGVKD. The CDR3 sequence is 14 residues long. CDR3 sequence reads: CATGLAGEGDTQYF. The CDR3 nucleotides are TGTGCCACGGGACTAGCGGGAGAGGGAGATACGCAGTATTTT.

Comments on this clone: The conserved closing phenylalanine or tryptophan is absent in this CDR3, likely reflecting a read error. The DNA is omitted, as the CDR3 cannot be located on it reliably, and the CDR3 follows TCRdb's listing. V and J are TRBV5-8 and TRBJ2-7. The CDR3 is 9 residues long, counting both termini. Germline V gives CDR1 SGHTS, CDR2 YDEGEE. The CDR3 reads CASSLSGLG.

The V and J genes are TRBV5-4 and TRBJ1-1; weak D call: TRBD1 (6 bases). Germline lookup yields CDR1 SGHNT and CDR2 YYREEE (reference sequence). This CDR3 contains 16 residues. The V end lost 4 bases, the J end lost 2 bases, and 18 bases lay between the germline ends. The CDR3 bases are TGTGCCAGCAGCCCATGGGTAGGGGGGCCTAACACTGAAGCTTTCTTT. Translating gives CASSPWVGGPNTEAFF.

The chain joins TRBV9 to TRBJ2-5, with D perhaps assigned TRBD1 or TRBD2 (5 bases each). Trimming stripped 3 bases from V and 5 bases from J, with 14 bases between. This CDR3 has 14 residues. In germline, CDR1 is SGDLS, CDR2 YYNGEE. CDR3 DNA sequence: TGTGCCAGCAGCGAGGGGATAGCGTGGGAGACCCAGTACTTC. Its protein product is CASSEGIAWETQYF.

This clone was seen only a few times. The chain uses TRBV6-6 and TRBJ2-5; the D is unclear. Germline V gene lookup returns CDR1 MNHNY and CDR2 SVGAGI (reference sequence). Trimming stripped 4 bases from V and 5 bases from J, with 11 bases between. This CDR3 is 13 amino acids long. The CDR3 loop is CASSFPASETQYF. CDR3 nucleotides: TGTGCCAGCAGTTTCCCGGCGTCGGAGACCCAGTACTTC.

This clone turned up a few times. The chain links TRBV27 to TRBJ1-1, with a weak D call TRBD1 (6 bases). V was clipped by 2 bases and J by 7 bases, with 11 bases between them. The CDR3 loop spans 13 amino acids. Germline V lookup: CDR1 MNHEY, CDR2 SMNVEV (reference sequence). CDR3 in DNA: TGTGCCAGCAGTTTAAGGACAGCTAATGAAGCTTTCTTT. It yields the protein CASSLRTANEAFF.

This chain joins TRBV28 and TRBJ2-5; D is uncertain. The germline CDR1 and CDR2 sequences are MDHEN and SYDVKM. The CDR3 runs 13 residues. Trimming stripped 3 bases from V and 5 bases from J, with 10 bases between. This CDR3 reads CASSFPDSETQYF. Written as DNA, the CDR3 is TGTGCCAGCAGTTTCCCGGATTCGGAGACCCAGTACTTC.

V and J are TRBV4-1 and TRBJ2-7; TRBD1 might be the D (5 bases). The CDR3 length is 16 residues. V was trimmed by 4 bases and J by 0 bases, leaving 16 bases between them. Germline V CDR1 and CDR2: MGHRA, YSYEKL. The CDR3 bases are TGCGCCAGCAGCCTAAGCGAAGCCGGACACTCCTACGAGCAGTACTTC. The encoded protein is CASSLSEAGHSYEQYF.

CDR3 sequence reads: CASSQTVGGYTF. CDR3 sequence (DNA): TGTGCCAGCAGCCAGACAGTTGGCGGCTACACCTTC. The chain uses TRBV11-2 and TRBJ1-2; a possible D gene is TRBD1 (5 bases). Germline assignment: CDR1 SGHAT and CDR2 FQNNGV. CDR3 length: 12 amino acids. Trimming removed 5 bases from V and 8 bases from J, with 12 bases in between. Using reference TRBV11-2 and TRBJ1-2 for the parts outside the CDR3, the full variable domain is EAGVAQSPRYKIIEKRQSVAFWCNPISGHATLYWYQQILGQGPKLLIQFQNNGVVDDSQLPKDRFSAERLKGVDSTLKIQPAKLEDSAVYLCASSQTVGGYTFGSGTRLTVV.

The rearrangement joins TRBV11-2 to TRBJ2-7, with a weak D call TRBD2 (5 bases). Germline V gene sequence: CDR1 SGHAT, CDR2 FQNNGV. V lost 5 bases, J lost 4 bases, and 9 bases lay in between. CDR3 length equals 12 residues. Here the CDR3 reads CASSPDSYEQYF. CDR3 coding DNA: TGTGCCAGCAGCCCGGACTCGTACGAGCAGTACTTC.